Presented here are 10 T cell receptor beta chains from one specimen sequenced in a study of identical twins. TCRdb reprocessed the 5' RACE reads via MiXCR and lists one record per CDR3 protein. The sample records 1.5 million to 2 million distinct CDR3 sequences, less than 40% being singletons. Sequencing input: cord blood. The receptors shown here come from a newborn girl in good health.

Only a few counts were recorded for this clonotype. The chain has TRBV6-5 and TRBJ1-1; D not certain. The germline V gene encodes CDR1 MNHEY and CDR2 SVGAGI. CDR3 size: 16 residues. Trimming cost V 9 bases and J 2 bases, with 22 bases left between them. CDR3 in DNA: TGTGCCAGAACACCCGGCGGCAGCGGGAACAACACTGAAGCTTTCTTT. Translating gives CARTPGGSGNNTEAFF.

The genes are TRBV5-6 and TRBJ2-2; D assignment may be TRBD1 or TRBD2 (5 bases each). CDR3 length: 18 amino acids. The germline V gene encodes CDR1 SGHDT and CDR2 YYEEEE. The germline V and J ends were trimmed by 4 bases and 4 bases, with 23 bases remaining between them. The CDR3 DNA sequence: TGTGCCAGCAGCAACAAACCGGGACCGGGGATAGGCACCGGGGAGCTGTTTTTT. This translates into CASSNKPGPGIGTGELFF.

The CDR3 protein is CASSLSTRLYHHEQYF. The DNA of the CDR3 is TGTGCCAGCAGTTTATCCACTCGCCTGTACCACCACGAGCAGTACTTC. The chain is built from TRBV27 and TRBJ2-5; D is ambiguous. The J call may be in error: the DNA end matches TRBJ2-7 better. The V gene's germline CDR1 is MNHEY and CDR2 SMNVEV (reference sequence). The length of the CDR3 is 16 residues.

This clonotype was counted a few times. V gene TRBV11-2 combines with J gene TRBJ1-1; D is unresolved. The V gene lost 1 base and the J gene lost 11 bases, with 14 bases spanning the gap. The CDR3 loop spans 13 amino acids. Looked up from germline, CDR1 is SGHAT and CDR2 is FQNNGV. DNA of the CDR3: TGTGCCAGCAGCTTAGTTGGGTCGGGAGGGGCTTTCTTT. Its protein is CASSLVGSGGAFF.

This clonotype was counted between two and nine times. The chain is built from TRBV20-1 and TRBJ2-2; the D is unclear. The CDR3 runs to 16 residues. With 0 bases removed from V and 3 bases from J, the gap between germline ends came to 14 bases. From germline, CDR1 is DFQATT and CDR2 SNEGSKA (reference sequence). The CDR3 bases are TGCAGTGCTAGAGATTCGATAACCTTTTACACCGGGGAGCTGTTTTTT. It encodes CSARDSITFYTGELFF.

This chain joins TRBV24-1 and TRBJ2-1; possibly TRBD1 for D (6 bases). The V gene's germline CDR1 is KGHDR and CDR2 SFDVKD. The CDR3 runs to 14 residues. V lost 1 base and J lost 9, with 12 bases in between. The CDR3 reads CATSDLRGSGEQFF. As DNA, the CDR3 is TGTGCCACCAGTGATTTAAGGGGGTCAGGTGAGCAGTTCTTC.

The sample holds a few counts of this clonotype. The chain carries TRBV5-5 and TRBJ1-2, with 7 bases that match TRBD1. V dropped 4 bases and J dropped 6; count of bases not matched to a gene: 9. The CDR3 length is 14 residues. Germline CDR1 SGHKS, CDR2 YYEKEE (reference sequence). CDR3 sequence: CASSRRDSQDGYTF. CDR3 sequence (DNA): TGTGCCAGCAGCCGAAGGGACAGTCAGGATGGCTACACCTTC.

In nucleotides, the CDR3 is TGTGCCAGTAGTATCCAGGGACTAGCTGCGGCGGAGACCCAGTACTTC. Translating it yields CASSIQGLAAAETQYF. The chain is built from TRBV19 and TRBJ2-5; 9 nucleotides agree with TRBD2. This CDR3 contains 16 residues. Germline lookup yields CDR1 LNHDA and CDR2 SQIVND (reference sequence). J was trimmed by 5 bases and V by 3 bases; bases with no gene match: 10.

This chain links TRBV27 with TRBJ1-2; no clear D gene. Trimming pared 0 bases from V and 7 bases from J, leaving 12 bases between. The CDR3 runs to 14 residues. The germline gives CDR1 MNHEY, CDR2 SMNVEV (reference sequence). This chain's CDR3 is CASSLSRVSCGYTF. CDR3 nucleotide sequence: TGTGCCAGCAGTTTATCGAGGGTCTCCTGTGGCTACACCTTC.

The chain combines TRBV9 with TRBJ2-7; no clear D gene. The V end was cut by 3 bases, the J end by 5 bases, with 9 bases between. The length of the CDR3 is 12 residues. Per germline, CDR1 SGDLS and CDR2 YYNGEE. The CDR3 loop reads CASSAEGHEQYF. The CDR3 DNA reads as TGTGCCAGCAGCGCCGAAGGCCACGAGCAGTACTTC.